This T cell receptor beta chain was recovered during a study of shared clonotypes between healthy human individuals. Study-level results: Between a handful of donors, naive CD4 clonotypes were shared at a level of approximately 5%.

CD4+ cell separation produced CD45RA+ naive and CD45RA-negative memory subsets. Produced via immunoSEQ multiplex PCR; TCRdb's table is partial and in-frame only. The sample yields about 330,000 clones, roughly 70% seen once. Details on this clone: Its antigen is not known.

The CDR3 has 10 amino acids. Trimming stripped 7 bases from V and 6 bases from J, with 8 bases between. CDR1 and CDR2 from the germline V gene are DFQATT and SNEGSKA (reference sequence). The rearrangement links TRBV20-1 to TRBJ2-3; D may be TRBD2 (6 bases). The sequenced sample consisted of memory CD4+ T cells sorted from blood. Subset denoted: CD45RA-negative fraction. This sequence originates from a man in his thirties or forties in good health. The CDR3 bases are TGCAGTGGGGAGGACGATACGCAGTATTTT. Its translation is CSGEDDTQYF.